This T cell receptor (beta chain) was recorded in a study of molecular identifiers for immune sequencing clone quantification listed by TCRdb under 2018. As for the study more broadly: In a replicate experiment, RNA from roughly 20,000 or 100,000 naive CD8 T cells was split into five aliquots, four of which were sequenced. The study was a methods study using CD8 T cells to benchmark molecular-identifier clustering-based TCR repertoire sequencing (MIDCIRS) and TCR RNA copy counting. The paper's findings and limits, for the study overall: Highly expanded clone sizes could be underestimated if identical TCR molecules share a barcode. When barcode sub-clustering was not used, chimeric consensus sequences inflated TCR diversity, with chimeras reaching as high as 47%. Spiked-in Jurkat TCR RNA equal to a single cell's worth was reported to be detectable even within 1,100,000 naive CD8 T cells. Spiked-in Jurkat TCR RNA (10 copies' worth), which is not part of the donor repertoire, was contained in the naive libraries. Modeling gave about three recovered TCR RNA copies per cell versus about 10 by digital PCR, implying 25% to 30% capture efficiency. Clones above 20 RNA copies held over 97% of molecules in CMV-specific effector cells but under 1% in naive cells.

Library preparation used PCR. The sequencer listed for this sample is Illumina HiSeq 4000. Bulk TCR libraries were made following a previously described method, with the TCR primers given in Table S5. Total RNA was purified with the Qiagen AllPrep DNA/RNA kit. Reads from multiple sequencing runs of the same library were pooled before analysis. Per the authors' processing: Reads were retained only if the reads had an exact TCR constant sequence, and the retained reads were trimmed to 150 nt and grouped according to their 12-nt molecular barcodes. Reads in each barcode group were sub-clustered using a 15% Levenshtein threshold, and a quality-weighted consensus sequence was built for each RNA molecule. Non-functional sequences were removed, as were lower-count sequences one edit away from another. On the basis of fitting two negative binomial distributions, barcode sub-clusters with fewer than 20% of the maximum read count were discarded. TCRdb applied fastp at Q25 and MiXCR to the public reads, then kept only in-frame beta chains. Rows are unified per CDR3 protein, each entry keeping the most common DNA and genes. The V and J calls reflect TCRdb's pipeline rather than the authors' work. For this sample there are over 600,000 distinct CDR3 sequences; about 20% appear just once. The ten largest clones take up under 0.95% of the sample.

This clonotype was counted ten times or more. The antigen it binds to is not known. No clone much larger than this one lies a single base away; base qualities are absent. The germline V and J ends show losses of 5 bases and 4 bases respectively, and no gene match explains 9 bases of the junction. CDR1 and CDR2 are read off the germline V gene as MDHEN and SYDVKM. The CDR3 spans 17 residues, from the cysteine through the phenylalanine. Only the CDR3 portion is preserved as DNA: 51 bases, with reading frame beginning at the first base. Libraries of naive CD8 T cells were generated from about 21,000 to 970,000 sorted cells, with 10%, 30% or 50% of the purified RNA used. On a BD FACSAria II, naive CD8 T cells were FACS-sorted as CD8+CD4-CCR7+CD45RA+ and collected into RLT Plus buffer. To test detection sensitivity, Jurkat RNA equal to ten TCR copies was added to samples of about 20,000-1,000,000 naive CD8 T cells. Enrichment of CD8 T cells was performed with RosetteSep CD8+ T Cell Enrichment Cocktail and Ficoll-Paque, after which ACK red cell lysis was carried out.

This receptor chain uses TRBV28 and TRBJ1-4, and 11 bases in between align with TRBD1. The specimen was naive CD8+ T cells from blood, with Jurkat cell RNA spiked in. The intended sense of this specimen's cell subset or site label: FACS-sorted CD8+CD4-CCR7+CD45RA+ naive T cells. This receptor was identified in a human donor in good health. Some libraries in this study had Jurkat cell RNA spiked in. The CDR3 is CASSPVPGQGDNEKLFF. The nucleotide sequence is given as TGTGCCAGCAGTCCAGTCCCGGGACAGGGGGATAATGAAAAACTGTTTTTT.